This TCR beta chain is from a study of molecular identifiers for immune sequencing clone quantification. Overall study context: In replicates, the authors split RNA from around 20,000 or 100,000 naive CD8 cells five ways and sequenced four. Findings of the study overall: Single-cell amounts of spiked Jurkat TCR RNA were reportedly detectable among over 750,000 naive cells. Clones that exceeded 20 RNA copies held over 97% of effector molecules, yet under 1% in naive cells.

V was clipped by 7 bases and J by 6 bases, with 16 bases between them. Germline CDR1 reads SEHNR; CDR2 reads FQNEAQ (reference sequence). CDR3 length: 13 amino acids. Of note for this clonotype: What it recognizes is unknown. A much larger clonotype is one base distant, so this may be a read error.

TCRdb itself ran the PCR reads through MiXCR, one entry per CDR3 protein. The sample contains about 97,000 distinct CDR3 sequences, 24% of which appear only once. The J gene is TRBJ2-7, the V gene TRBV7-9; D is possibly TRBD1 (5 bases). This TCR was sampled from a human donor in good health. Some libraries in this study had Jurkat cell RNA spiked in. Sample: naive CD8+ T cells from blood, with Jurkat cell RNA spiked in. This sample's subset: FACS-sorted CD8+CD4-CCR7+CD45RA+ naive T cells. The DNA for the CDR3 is TGTGCCAGCAACTTCCTTGGGGCCCCCGAGCAGTACTTC. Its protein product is CASNFLGAPEQYF. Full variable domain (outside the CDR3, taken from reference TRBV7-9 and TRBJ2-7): DTGVSQNPRHKITKRGQNVTFRCDPISEHNRLYWYRQTLGQGPEFLTYFQNEAQLEKSRLLSDRFSAERPKGSFSTLEIQRTEQGDSAMYLCASNFLGAPEQYFGPGTRLTVT.